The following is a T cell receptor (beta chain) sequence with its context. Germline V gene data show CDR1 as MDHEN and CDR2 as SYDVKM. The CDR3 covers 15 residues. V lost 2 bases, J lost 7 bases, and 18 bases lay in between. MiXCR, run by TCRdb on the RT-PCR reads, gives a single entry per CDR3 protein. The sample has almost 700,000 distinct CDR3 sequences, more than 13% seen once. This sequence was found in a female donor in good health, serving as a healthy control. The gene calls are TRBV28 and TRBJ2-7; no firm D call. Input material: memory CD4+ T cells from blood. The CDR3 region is CASSLMVVGNREQYF. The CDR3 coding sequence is TGTGCCAGCAGTTTAATGGTAGTAGGTAATAGAGAGCAGTACTTC.